This TCR beta chain was profiled in a study of cytotoxic CD8 clonotypes in ibrutinib-treated CLL. This CDR3 is built from 13 residues. Trimming took 2 bases from V and 3 from J, leaving 8 bases between them. Germline CDR1 reads SEHNR; CDR2 reads FQNEAQ (reference sequence). Comments on this clone: The antigen remains unidentified.

Findings and caveats of the study: The study found public clonotypes uncommon, contracting or stable on treatment.

Some clones are missing from TCRdb's copy, which holds only in-frame ones; the method was immunoSEQ multiplex PCR. Of around 310,000 clones listed, about 80% were seen once; the top ten hold approximately 7%. This receptor was identified in a human donor with chronic lymphocytic leukemia. Sequenced here: PBMCs, sampled before ibrutinib treatment. The V gene is TRBV7-9, the J gene TRBJ2-7; D unresolved. For the CDR3, the DNA is TGTGCCAGCAGCTTACCCGGTCTCTACGAGCAGTACTTC. Encoded protein: CASSLPGLYEQYF.